The subject of this entry is one T cell receptor beta chain. The antigen is undetermined. These data belong to a study of post-analysis software for immune sequencing data. Regarding the study as a whole: In multiple sclerosis, normalized Chao1 diversity was significantly below that of controls.

The TCR beta cDNA libraries contained unique molecular identifiers. In TCRdb, the PCR reads were re-called with MiXCR into one record per CDR3 protein. Here the sample spans 160,000 or so distinct CDR3 sequences, 30% to 45% being singletons. Between the trimmed V and J ends, which lost 5 bases and 0 bases, there was a span of 15 bases. Germline V gives CDR1 SGHVS, CDR2 FQNEAQ. CDR3 size: 16 residues. The TCR sequence derives from a girl aged 10 to 17 with multiple sclerosis. The chain is built from TRBV7-8 and TRBJ2-3; D perhaps matches TRBD2 (5 bases). The sequencing here drew on blood, taken after autologous hematopoietic stem cell transplantation. Here the CDR3 reads CASSPTTRTSTDTQYF. The DNA for the CDR3 is TGTGCCAGCAGCCCGACTACTAGAACTAGCACAGATACGCAGTATTTT.